The 26 T cell receptor beta chains below come from one sample, sequenced in a study of post-analysis software for immune sequencing data. What these receptors recognize is not known. Regarding the study as a whole: Compared with controls, patients had more of 4 to 6 TRBV segments, including TRBV5-6, TRBV5-1 and TRBV20-1.

Every TCR beta cDNA library bore unique molecular identifiers. MiXCR was run by TCRdb on the PCR reads, yielding one entry per CDR3 protein. The repertoire holds 650,000 to 900,000 distinct CDR3 sequences, with approximately 44% as singletons. The sequencing input was blood. The origin of the receptors is a girl between 5 and 17 years old with multiple sclerosis.

This clonotype turned up a few times. The chain carries TRBV27 and TRBJ1-1; no firm D call. Germline CDR1 reads MNHEY; CDR2 reads SMNVEV (reference sequence). The CDR3 is 13 amino acids. Deletions cut 3 bases from V and 3 bases from J, with 8 bases between. The chain's CDR3 is CASSLTIYTEAFF. The CDR3 DNA reads TGTGCCAGCAGTTTGACGATTTACACTGAAGCTTTCTTT.

The V and J genes are TRBV20-1 and TRBJ2-1; D gene unclear. V was pared by 4 bases and J by 13 bases, with 23 bases between. The CDR3 length is 14 residues. CDR1 and CDR2 (germline): DFQATT, SNEGSKA (reference sequence). CDR3 protein: CSAIQPLGSRRQFF. The CDR3 DNA sequence: TGCAGTGCTATACAACCCCTGGGTAGCCGGCGACAGTTCTTC.

Only a few counts were recorded for this clonotype. J is TRBJ1-1 and V is TRBV5-1, with 7 bases matching TRBD1. Trimming took 2 bases from V and 3 from J; bases not matched to a gene: 13. The CDR3 spans 17 residues. Germline V gives CDR1 SGHRS, CDR2 YFSETQ. The CDR3 nucleotides read TGCGCCAGCAGCTTCACATTAACAGGGGCCGGGGACACTGAAGCTTTCTTT. The encoded protein is CASSFTLTGAGDTEAFF.

A few counts support this clonotype. The gene calls are TRBV4-2 and TRBJ2-6; D may match TRBD1 or TRBD2 (6 bases each). V shed 3 bases and J shed 4 bases, with 13 bases lying between them. The germline V gene encodes CDR1 LGHNA and CDR2 YNFKEQ. The CDR3 contains 16 residues. CDR3 amino acids: CASSQGAGSGANVLTF. CDR3 bases: TGTGCCAGCAGCCAGGGGGCGGGATCAGGGGCCAACGTCCTGACTTTC.

The V call is TRBV9, the J call TRBJ2-7; D unresolved. Trimming pared 1 base from V and 3 bases from J, leaving 8 bases between. The CDR3 runs 13 residues. Germline V gives CDR1 SGDLS, CDR2 YYNGEE. In DNA form, the CDR3 reads TGTGCCAGCAGCGTAAATGGGGTCTACGAGCAGTACTTC. Protein product: CASSVNGVYEQYF.

V usage is TRBV7-9 and J usage is TRBJ2-7, with D perhaps assigned TRBD1 or TRBD2 (5 bases each). The CDR3 is made up of 14 amino acids. V lost 2 bases and J 4 bases, leaving 12 bases between the germline ends. The germline gives CDR1 SEHNR, CDR2 FQNEAQ (reference sequence). Here the CDR3 DNA reads TGTGCCAGCAGCTTAACGGGACGGGAATACGAGCAGTACTTC. Amino acids: CASSLTGREYEQYF.

The chain couples TRBV7-9 to TRBJ2-3; D unclear. V lost 4 bases and J lost 0, with 14 bases in between. This CDR3 region has 16 residues. Looked up from germline, CDR1 is SEHNR and CDR2 is FQNEAQ (reference sequence). Written as DNA, the CDR3 is TGTGCCAGCAGCTCCACGTGGGGTCGAAGCACAGATACGCAGTATTTT. This gives the protein CASSSTWGRSTDTQYF.

This clonotype came up once. The rearrangement uses TRBV7-3 and TRBJ2-2; D could derive from TRBD1 or TRBD2 (5 bases each). The V end lost 5 bases, the J end lost 3 bases, and 13 bases lay between the germline ends. This CDR3 comprises 15 residues. CDR1 and CDR2 (germline): SGHTA, FQGTGA. CDR3 bases: TGTGCCAGCAGCCTTCGGGACCACCACACCGGGGAGCTGTTTTTT. Protein sequence: CASSLRDHHTGELFF.

To note about this clonotype: Compared with germline, one end of the junction differs, possibly owing to a read error. The chain couples TRBV7-9 to TRBJ2-7; 9 bases are a match to TRBD1. Germline CDR1 reads SEHNR; CDR2 reads FQNEAQ (reference sequence). The CDR3 covers 14 residues. The chain's CDR3 is CASSQGQGNFERYF. The CDR3 DNA reads as TGTGCCAGCAGCCAGGGACAGGGAAATTTCGAGCGGTACTTC.

The chain carries TRBV7-6 and TRBJ1-6; no clear D. The CDR3 length is 14 residues. The germline V and J ends were trimmed by 10 bases and 5 bases, with 15 bases remaining between them. Germline CDR1 reads SGHVS; CDR2 reads FNYEAQ. The CDR3 nucleotides are TGTGCCACCCGGGAGGCAGTAGATAATTCACCCCTCCACTTT. Protein sequence: CATREAVDNSPLHF.

The chain employs TRBV12-3 or TRBV12-4 and TRBJ1-2; 8 nucleotides agree with TRBD1. The CDR3 is made up of 15 amino acids. Losses at the gene ends were 2 bases for V and 4 bases for J; bases not matched to a gene: 6. CDR3 amino acids: CASSLWAGGFYGYTF. The CDR3 nucleotides are TGTGCCAGCAGTTTATGGGCAGGGGGCTTCTATGGCTACACCTTC.

Regarding this clonotype: The junction shows a germline mismatch at one end, possibly a read error. The genes are TRBV7-2 and TRBJ2-4, with D uncertain. This CDR3 spans 12 amino acids. CDR1 SGHTA and CDR2 FQGNSA come from the germline V gene. This CDR3 is CASGVAKTIQYF. CDR3 coding DNA: TGTGCCAGCGGCGTAGCCAAAACCATTCAGTACTTC.

V is TRBV20-1 and J is TRBJ1-5, with D maybe TRBD1 (5 bases). Trimming cost V 5 bases and J 4 bases, with 12 bases left between them. This CDR3 has 13 amino acids. CDR1 and CDR2 (germline): DFQATT, SNEGSKA (reference sequence). The CDR3 region has the DNA TGCAGTGCTGCCCAGGGAGGGAATCAGCCCCAGCATTTT. Residues: CSAAQGGNQPQHF.

The chain couples TRBV6-6 to TRBJ2-4; TRBD2 aligns across 9 bases. Gene TRBJ2-7 matches the end of the DNA better, so the J call may be wrong. The CDR3 length is 16 residues. From germline, CDR1 is MNHNY and CDR2 SVGAGI (reference sequence). The CDR3 is CASSYFKGGRAYEQYF. CDR3 coding DNA: TGTGCCAGCAGTTACTTTAAGGGCGGGAGGGCGTACGAGCAGTACTTC.

This rearrangement joins TRBV20-1 to TRBJ2-1; TRBD2 aligns across 11 bases. V lost 3 bases and J lost 5; bases outside the gene matches: 3. The CDR3 covers 14 residues. The germline CDR1 and CDR2 sequences are DFQATT and SNEGSKA (reference sequence). The CDR3 is CSASELAGDNEQFF. The CDR3 DNA follows: TGCAGTGCTAGTGAACTAGCGGGAGACAATGAGCAGTTCTTC.

The J gene is TRBJ2-7, the V gene TRBV10-2; 9 nucleotides match TRBD1. In germline, CDR1 is WSHSY, CDR2 SAAADI. This CDR3 comprises 14 residues. V gave up 7 bases and J gave up 2 bases; unmatched junction bases: 6. In nucleotides, the CDR3 is TGCGCCAGCATCCACCGGGACAGGGCCTACGAGCAGTACTTC. Its protein product is CASIHRDRAYEQYF.

The chain joins TRBV12-3 or TRBV12-4 to TRBJ2-3, with a possible D match to TRBD1 (6 bases). The V end was cut by 4 bases, the J end by 6 bases, with 17 bases between. The CDR3 is 15 residues long. CDR3 loop: CASSWAGQPPDTQYF. CDR3 sequence (DNA): TGTGCCAGCAGTTGGGCCGGACAGCCGCCGGATACGCAGTATTTT.

This chain joins TRBV29-1 and TRBJ2-7; 10 bases map to TRBD1. CDR3 length: 15 amino acids. The V segment lost 1 base and the J segment 4 bases; nucleotides outside the gene matches: 7. Per the germline V gene, CDR1 is SQVTM and CDR2 is ANQGSEA. CDR3 DNA sequence: TGCAGCGTTGAAGCCCCCGACAGGGGGCTTTACGAGCAGTACTTC. Its protein is CSVEAPDRGLYEQYF.

The chain recombines TRBV29-1 with TRBJ1-2; no definite D call. Trimming removed 3 bases at V and 1 base at J, with 12 bases between. CDR3 size: 14 residues. The V gene's germline CDR1 is SQVTM and CDR2 ANQGSEA. The CDR3 DNA reads TGCAGCGTTGATGGCGGAGAGGGTAACTATGGCTACACCTTC. It codes for CSVDGGEGNYGYTF.

CDR3 amino acids: CASTPDCRVTDTQYF. The CDR3, as DNA: TGCGCCAGCACGCCGGACTGCAGGGTCACAGATACGCAGTATTTT. The chain has TRBV5-1 and TRBJ2-3; perhaps D is TRBD1 or TRBD2 (5 bases each). Germline V gives CDR1 SGHRS, CDR2 YFSETQ. Trimming cost V 6 bases and J 2 bases, with 16 bases left between them. The CDR3 is made up of 15 amino acids.

The table lists this clonotype with a few counts. The chain combines TRBV6-1 with TRBJ2-7; 7 bases map to TRBD1. CDR1 and CDR2 from the germline V gene are MNHNS and SASEGT. With V trimmed by 6 bases and J by 0 bases, 8 bases remained unmatched. The CDR3 runs to 15 residues. CDR3 DNA: TGTGCCAGCAGGGACAGGATCGGGCTCTCCTACGAGCAGTACTTC. It yields the protein CASRDRIGLSYEQYF.

The chain employs TRBV7-2 and TRBJ2-1, with a possible D match to TRBD2 (6 bases). The CDR3 sequence is 15 residues long. The germline V and J ends were trimmed by 6 bases and 8 bases, with 20 bases remaining between them. Germline CDR1 and CDR2: SGHTA and FQGNSA. DNA of the CDR3: TGTGCCAGCAGGAAGGGCGGGACCGTCGCTTATGAGCAGTTCTTC. It yields the protein CASRKGGTVAYEQFF.

This chain connects TRBV5-1 to TRBJ2-3; no firm D call. The CDR3 length is 15 residues. Per germline, CDR1 SGHRS and CDR2 YFSETQ. Trimming cost V 4 bases and J 0 bases, with 12 bases left between them. The CDR3 reads CASSPNMASTDTQYF. CDR3 nucleotide sequence: TGCGCCAGCAGCCCTAACATGGCTAGCACAGATACGCAGTATTTT.

This sequence joins TRBV7-6 and TRBJ2-7; 9 positions match TRBD1. After removal of 2 bases from V and 1 base from J, the junction contained 9 bases not matched to a gene. The CDR3 runs 17 residues. Germline V CDR1 and CDR2: SGHVS, FNYEAQ. The CDR3: CASSLYGTGSASYEQYF. CDR3 nucleotide sequence: TGTGCCAGCAGCTTATATGGGACAGGGTCAGCGTCCTACGAGCAGTACTTC.

The J gene is TRBJ2-7, the V gene TRBV18; D may be TRBD1 (6 bases). From germline, CDR1 is KGHSH and CDR2 LQKENI. V lost 1 base to trimming and J lost 3 bases, with 13 bases between them. The CDR3 totals 15 residues. The CDR3 spells CASSPRKGQDYEQYF. CDR3 sequence (DNA): TGTGCCAGCTCACCACGTAAGGGACAAGACTACGAGCAGTACTTC.

This clonotype was detected a few times. CDR3 DNA sequence: TGTGCCAGTCCAGCGGGAGGGCCCCCCTACAATGAGCAGTTCTTC. It translates to CASPAGGPPYNEQFF. The chain has TRBV7-2 and TRBJ2-1; 10 bases align to TRBD2. Germline-derived CDR1 and CDR2 are SGHTA and FQGNSA. V gave up 9 bases and J gave up 2 bases; unmatched junction bases: 7. The CDR3 consists of 15 residues. Drawing the rest from reference TRBV7-2 and TRBJ2-1, the complete variable domain is GAGVSQSPSNKVTEKGKDVELRCDPISGHTALYWYRQSLGQGLEFLIYFQGNSAPDKSGLPSDRFSAERTGGSVSTLTIQRTQQEDSAVYLCASPAGGPPYNEQFFGPGTRLTVL.